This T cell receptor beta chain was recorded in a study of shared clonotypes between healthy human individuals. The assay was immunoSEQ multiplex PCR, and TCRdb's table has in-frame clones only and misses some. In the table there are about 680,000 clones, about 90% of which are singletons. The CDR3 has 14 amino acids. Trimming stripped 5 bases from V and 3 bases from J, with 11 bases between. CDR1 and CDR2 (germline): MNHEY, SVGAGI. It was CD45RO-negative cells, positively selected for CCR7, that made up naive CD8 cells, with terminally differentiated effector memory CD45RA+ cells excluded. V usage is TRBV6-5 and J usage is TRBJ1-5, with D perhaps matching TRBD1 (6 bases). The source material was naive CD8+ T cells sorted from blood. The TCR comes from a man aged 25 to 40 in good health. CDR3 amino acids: CASSPQGNNQPQHF. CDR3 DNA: TGTGCCAGCAGTCCCCAGGGGAACAATCAGCCCCAGCATTTT.